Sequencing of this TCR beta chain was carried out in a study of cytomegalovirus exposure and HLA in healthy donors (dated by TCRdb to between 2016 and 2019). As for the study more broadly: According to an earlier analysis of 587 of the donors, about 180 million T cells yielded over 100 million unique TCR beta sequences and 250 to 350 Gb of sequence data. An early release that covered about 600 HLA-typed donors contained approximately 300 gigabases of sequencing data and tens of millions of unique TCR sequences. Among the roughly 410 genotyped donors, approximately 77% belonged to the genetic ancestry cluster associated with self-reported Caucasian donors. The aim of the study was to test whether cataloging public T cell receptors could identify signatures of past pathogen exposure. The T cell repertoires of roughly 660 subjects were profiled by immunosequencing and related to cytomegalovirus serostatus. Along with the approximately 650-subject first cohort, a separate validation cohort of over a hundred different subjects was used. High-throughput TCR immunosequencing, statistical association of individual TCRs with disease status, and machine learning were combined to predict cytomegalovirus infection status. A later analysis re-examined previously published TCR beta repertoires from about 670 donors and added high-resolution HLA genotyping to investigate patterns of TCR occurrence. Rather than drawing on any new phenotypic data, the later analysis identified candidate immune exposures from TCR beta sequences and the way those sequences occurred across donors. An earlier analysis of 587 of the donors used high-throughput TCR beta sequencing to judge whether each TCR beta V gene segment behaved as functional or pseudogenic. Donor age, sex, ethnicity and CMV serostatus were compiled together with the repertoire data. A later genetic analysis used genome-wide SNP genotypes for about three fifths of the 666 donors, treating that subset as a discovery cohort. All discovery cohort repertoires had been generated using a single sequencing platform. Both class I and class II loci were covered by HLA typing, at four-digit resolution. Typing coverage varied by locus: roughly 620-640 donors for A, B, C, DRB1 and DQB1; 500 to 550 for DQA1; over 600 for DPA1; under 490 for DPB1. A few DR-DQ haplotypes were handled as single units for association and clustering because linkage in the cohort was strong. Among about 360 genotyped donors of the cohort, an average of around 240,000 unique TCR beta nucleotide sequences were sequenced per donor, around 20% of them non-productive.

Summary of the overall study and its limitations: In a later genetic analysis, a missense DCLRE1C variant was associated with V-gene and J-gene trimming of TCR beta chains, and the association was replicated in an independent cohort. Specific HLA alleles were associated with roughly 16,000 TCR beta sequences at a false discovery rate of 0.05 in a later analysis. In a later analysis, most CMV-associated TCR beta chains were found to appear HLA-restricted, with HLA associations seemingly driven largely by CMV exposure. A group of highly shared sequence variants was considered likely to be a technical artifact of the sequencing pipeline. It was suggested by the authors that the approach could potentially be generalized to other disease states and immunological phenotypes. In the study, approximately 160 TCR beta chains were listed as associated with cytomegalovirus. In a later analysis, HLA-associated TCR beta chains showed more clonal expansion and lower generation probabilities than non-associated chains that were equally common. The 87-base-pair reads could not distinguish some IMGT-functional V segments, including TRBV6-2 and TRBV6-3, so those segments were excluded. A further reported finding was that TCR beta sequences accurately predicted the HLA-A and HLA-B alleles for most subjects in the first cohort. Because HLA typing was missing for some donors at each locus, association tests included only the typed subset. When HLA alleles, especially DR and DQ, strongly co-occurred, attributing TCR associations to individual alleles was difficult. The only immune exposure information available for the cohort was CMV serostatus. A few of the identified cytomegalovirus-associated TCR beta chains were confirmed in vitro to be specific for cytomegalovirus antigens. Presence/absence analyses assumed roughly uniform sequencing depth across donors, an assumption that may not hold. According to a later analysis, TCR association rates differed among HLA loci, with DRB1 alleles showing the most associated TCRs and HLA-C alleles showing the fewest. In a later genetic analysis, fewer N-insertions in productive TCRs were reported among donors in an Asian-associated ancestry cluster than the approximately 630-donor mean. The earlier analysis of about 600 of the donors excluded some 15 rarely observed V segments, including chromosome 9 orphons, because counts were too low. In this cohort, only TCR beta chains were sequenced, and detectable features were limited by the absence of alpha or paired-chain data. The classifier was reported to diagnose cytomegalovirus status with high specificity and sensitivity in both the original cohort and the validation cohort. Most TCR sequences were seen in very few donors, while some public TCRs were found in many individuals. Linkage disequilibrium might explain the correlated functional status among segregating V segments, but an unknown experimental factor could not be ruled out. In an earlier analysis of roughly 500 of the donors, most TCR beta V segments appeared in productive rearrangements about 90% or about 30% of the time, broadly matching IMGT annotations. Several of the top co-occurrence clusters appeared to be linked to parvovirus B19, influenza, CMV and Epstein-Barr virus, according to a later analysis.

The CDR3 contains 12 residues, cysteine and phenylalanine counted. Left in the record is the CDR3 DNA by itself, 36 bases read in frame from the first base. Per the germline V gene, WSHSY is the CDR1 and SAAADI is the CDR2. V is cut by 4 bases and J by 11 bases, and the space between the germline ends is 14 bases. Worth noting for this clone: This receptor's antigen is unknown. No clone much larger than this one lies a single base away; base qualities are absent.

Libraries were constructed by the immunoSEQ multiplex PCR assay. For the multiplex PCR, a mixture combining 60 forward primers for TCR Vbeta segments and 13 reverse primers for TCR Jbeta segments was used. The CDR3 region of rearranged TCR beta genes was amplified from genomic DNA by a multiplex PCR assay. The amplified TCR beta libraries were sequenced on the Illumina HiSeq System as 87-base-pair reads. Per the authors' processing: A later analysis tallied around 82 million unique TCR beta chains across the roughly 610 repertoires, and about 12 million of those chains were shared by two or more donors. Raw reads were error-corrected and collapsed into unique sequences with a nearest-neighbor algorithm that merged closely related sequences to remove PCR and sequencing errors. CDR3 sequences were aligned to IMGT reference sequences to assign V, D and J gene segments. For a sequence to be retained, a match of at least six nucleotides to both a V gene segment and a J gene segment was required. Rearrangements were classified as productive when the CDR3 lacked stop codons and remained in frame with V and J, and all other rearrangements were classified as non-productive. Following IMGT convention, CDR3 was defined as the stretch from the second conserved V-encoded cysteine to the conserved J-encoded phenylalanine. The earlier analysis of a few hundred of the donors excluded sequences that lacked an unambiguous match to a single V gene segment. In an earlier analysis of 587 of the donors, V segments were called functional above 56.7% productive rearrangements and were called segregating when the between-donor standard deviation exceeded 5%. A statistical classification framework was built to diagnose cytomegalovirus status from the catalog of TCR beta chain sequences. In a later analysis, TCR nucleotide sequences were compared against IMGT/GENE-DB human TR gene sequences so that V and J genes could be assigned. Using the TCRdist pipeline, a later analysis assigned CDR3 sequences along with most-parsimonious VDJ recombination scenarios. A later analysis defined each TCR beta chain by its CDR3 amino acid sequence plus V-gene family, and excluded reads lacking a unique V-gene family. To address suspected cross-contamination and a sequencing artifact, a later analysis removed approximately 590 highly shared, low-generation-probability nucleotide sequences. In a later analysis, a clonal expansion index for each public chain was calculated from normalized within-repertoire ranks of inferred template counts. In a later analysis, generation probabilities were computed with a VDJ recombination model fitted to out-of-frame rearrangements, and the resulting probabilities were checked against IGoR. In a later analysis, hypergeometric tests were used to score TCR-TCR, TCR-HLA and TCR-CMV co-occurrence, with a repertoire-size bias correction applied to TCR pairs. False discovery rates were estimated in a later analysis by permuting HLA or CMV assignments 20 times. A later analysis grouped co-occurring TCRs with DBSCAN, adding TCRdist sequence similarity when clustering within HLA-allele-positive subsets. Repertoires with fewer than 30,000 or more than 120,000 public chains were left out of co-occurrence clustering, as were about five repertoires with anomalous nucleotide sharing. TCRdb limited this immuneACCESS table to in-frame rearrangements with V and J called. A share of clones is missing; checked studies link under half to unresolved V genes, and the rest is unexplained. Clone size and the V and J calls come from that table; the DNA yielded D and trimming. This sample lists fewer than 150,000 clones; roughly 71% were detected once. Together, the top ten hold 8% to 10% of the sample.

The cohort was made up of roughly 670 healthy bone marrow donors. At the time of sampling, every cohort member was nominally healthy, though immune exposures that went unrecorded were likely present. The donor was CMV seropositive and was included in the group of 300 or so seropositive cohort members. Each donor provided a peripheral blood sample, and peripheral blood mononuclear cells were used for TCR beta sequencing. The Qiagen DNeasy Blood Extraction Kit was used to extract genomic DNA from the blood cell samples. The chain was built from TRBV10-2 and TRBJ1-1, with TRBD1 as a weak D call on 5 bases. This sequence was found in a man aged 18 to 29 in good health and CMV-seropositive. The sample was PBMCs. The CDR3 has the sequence CASSVGRTWAFF. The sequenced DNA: TGCGCCAGCAGTGTGGGCCGGACATGGGCTTTCTTT.